A single sample is the source of the 19 T cell receptor beta chains below, sequenced in a study of control samples from healthy donors and cancer patients. Generated by immunoSEQ multiplex PCR, the TCRdb table keeps only in-frame clones and is missing some. The data hold about 130,000 clones, with 85% to 95% observed a single time. Material for sequencing was blood. The receptors stem from a man aged 18 to 35 in good health.

In nucleotides, the CDR3 is TGCGCCAGCAGCCAAGTTATAAGCCCAGGAGGGACCCAGTACTTC. Protein sequence: CASSQVISPGGTQYF. The V gene is TRBV4-1, the J gene TRBJ2-5, with D possibly TRBD2 on 5 matching bases. Germline-derived CDR1 and CDR2 are MGHRA and YSYEKL. Trimming pared 1 base from V and 7 bases from J, leaving 16 bases between. CDR3 length: 15 residues.

The chain recombines TRBV27 with TRBJ1-1, with 9 bases that match TRBD1. V shed 6 bases, J shed 6 bases, and the junction held 11 bases outside the gene matches. The CDR3 is made up of 15 amino acids. CDR1 is MNHEY, CDR2 SMNVEV, per germline (reference sequence). The CDR3 loop reads CASSPHTGGIAEAFF. In nucleotides, the CDR3 is TGTGCCAGCAGCCCTCACACAGGGGGCATCGCTGAAGCTTTCTTT.

The V call is TRBV3-1 (or the pseudogene TRBV3-2), the J call TRBJ2-1; TRBD2 matches 9 bases. The germline V gene encodes CDR1 LGHDT and CDR2 YNNKEL (reference sequence). The CDR3 is made up of 16 amino acids. V was clipped by 0 bases and J by 8 bases; unmatched bases: 8. The CDR3 loop reads CASSQDGRGGVDEQFF. The CDR3 bases are TGTGCCAGCAGCCAAGATGGGCGGGGGGGCGTCGATGAGCAGTTCTTC.

The CDR3, as DNA: TGTGCCAGCAGGCCTGGGCAGGCTAACTATGGCTACACCTTC. Its protein is CASRPGQANYGYTF. The chain uses TRBV6-5 and TRBJ1-2; unclear D gene. The CDR3 runs to 14 residues. Trimming removed 6 bases from V and 0 bases from J, with 11 bases in between. Per germline, CDR1 MNHEY and CDR2 SVGAGI.

V and J are TRBV19 and TRBJ2-5; 8 positions agree with TRBD1. This CDR3 is built from 16 residues. J was trimmed by 2 bases and V by 6 bases; bases with no gene match: 11. Germline CDR1 reads LNHDA; CDR2 reads SQIVND (reference sequence). CDR3 nucleotides: TGTGCCAGTAGGATGACAGGGGACCCATCACAAGAGACCCAGTACTTC. Its protein is CASRMTGDPSQETQYF.

The chain is built from TRBV5-5 and TRBJ2-7; TRBD2 aligns across 7 bases. The trim removed 1 base at V and 4 bases at J, leaving 2 bases unmatched. CDR1 and CDR2 from the germline V gene are SGHKS and YYEKEE (reference sequence). The CDR3 spans 13 residues. This chain's CDR3 is CASSLWDYYEQYF. The CDR3 nucleotides read TGTGCCAGCAGCTTGTGGGACTATTACGAGCAGTACTTC.

CDR3 protein: CASSPPLGVGSRSYEQYF. DNA for the CDR3: TGTGCCAGCAGTCCCCCCTTGGGTGTAGGGTCCAGATCCTACGAGCAGTACTTC. This chain connects TRBV6-6 to TRBJ2-7; no reliable D call. Germline CDR1 is MNHNY and CDR2 is SVGAGI (reference sequence). Trimming shortened V by 5 bases and J by 1 base, and 24 bases separated the two germline ends. The CDR3 is 18 amino acids.

The rearrangement uses TRBV19 and TRBJ1-5; 7 nucleotides line up with TRBD1. Germline V CDR1 and CDR2: LNHDA, SQIVND (reference sequence). The CDR3 length is 14 residues. J gave up 7 bases and V 3 bases, and 6 bases lay outside the gene matches. The CDR3 DNA is TGTGCCAGTAGTATCCAGGGGGAAGGGCAGCCCCAGCATTTT. This gives the protein CASSIQGEGQPQHF.

The rearrangement links TRBV10-3 to TRBJ2-7; D unresolved. V was cut by 3 bases and J by 3 bases, with 12 bases left in between. This CDR3 region has 14 residues. CDR1 ENHRY and CDR2 SYGVKD come from the germline V gene. CDR3 in DNA: TGTGCCATCAGTGATACCCAGCCTTTCTACGAGCAGTACTTC. The encoded protein is CAISDTQPFYEQYF.

The chain joins TRBV27 to TRBJ1-1; D is perhaps TRBD1 (6 bases). The CDR3 contains 14 residues. Germline-derived CDR1 and CDR2 are MNHEY and SMNVEV (reference sequence). The V and J ends lost 6 bases and 7 bases respectively, with 18 bases between them. CDR3 amino acids: CASRDLGGSGEAFF. In DNA form, the CDR3 reads TGTGCCAGCAGAGACTTGGGGGGCAGCGGTGAAGCTTTCTTT.

This clone occurred once. The CDR3 reads CASSLSGTTNEKLFF. CDR3 DNA sequence: TGTGCCAGCAGCTTGTCGGGGACAACTAATGAAAAACTGTTTTTT. This chain uses TRBV5-6 with TRBJ1-4; D ambiguous. The CDR3 is 15 residues long. Germline V gives CDR1 SGHDT, CDR2 YYEEEE. Trimming took off 1 base at V and 0 bases at J, with 7 bases between the two ends.

The chain couples TRBV19 to TRBJ2-7, with 9 positions matching TRBD1. After removal of 8 bases from V and 4 bases from J, the junction contained 12 bases not matched to a gene. This CDR3 is 15 amino acids long. Germline CDR1 is LNHDA and CDR2 is SQIVND (reference sequence). CDR3 sequence: CASHGWGQGPYEQYF. Here the CDR3 DNA reads TGTGCCAGTCATGGCTGGGGACAGGGTCCGTACGAGCAGTACTTC.

This chain connects TRBV19 to TRBJ2-2; D might be TRBD1 (5 bases). The length of the CDR3 is 16 residues. The germline V and J ends were trimmed by 0 bases and 1 base, with 9 bases remaining between them. Per germline, CDR1 LNHDA and CDR2 SQIVND (reference sequence). CDR3 loop: CASSIEQDMNTGELFF. The CDR3, as DNA: TGTGCCAGTAGTATAGAACAGGACATGAACACCGGGGAGCTGTTTTTT.

This chain uses TRBV27 with TRBJ2-1; TRBD2 matches 9 bases. The germline V gene has CDR1 MNHEY and CDR2 SMNVEV (reference sequence). V was pared by 3 bases and J by 7 bases, with 7 bases of the junction left unmatched. The CDR3 is 15 amino acids. The CDR3 here is CASSLVAGARNEQFF. The CDR3 DNA reads as TGTGCCAGCAGTTTGGTAGCGGGGGCGAGAAATGAGCAGTTCTTC.

This clone was counted once. The chain recombines TRBV11-2 with TRBJ1-2; perhaps TRBD1 as D (6 bases). This CDR3 is built from 15 residues. CDR1 and CDR2 (germline): SGHAT, FQNNGV. The V and J ends lost 1 base and 2 bases respectively, with 11 bases between them. The CDR3 loop reads CASSLVGGPNYGYTF. Written as DNA, the CDR3 is TGTGCCAGCAGCTTAGTTGGGGGGCCGAACTATGGCTACACCTTC.

The chain employs TRBV19 and TRBJ1-5; 7 bases match TRBD1. V trimming: 5 bases; J trimming: 1 base; junction bases outside the gene matches: 11. Germline assignment: CDR1 LNHDA and CDR2 SQIVND (reference sequence). The CDR3 consists of 17 residues. The CDR3 sequence is CASSEGTARWSNQPQHF. CDR3 DNA: TGTGCCAGTAGTGAAGGGACAGCCCGATGGAGCAATCAGCCCCAGCATTTT.

The rearrangement links TRBV2 to TRBJ1-1, with TRBD1 as a possible D gene (6 bases). This CDR3 comprises 15 residues. Germline V gives CDR1 SNHLY, CDR2 FYNNEI. V lost 4 bases and J lost 2, with 14 bases in between. The DNA of the CDR3 is TGTGCCAGCAGTGGACAAGGCAGGGGAAACACTGAAGCTTTCTTT. This codes for CASSGQGRGNTEAFF.

The chain joins TRBV7-8 to TRBJ1-1; the D gene is possibly TRBD1 (5 bases). Trimming cost V 1 base and J 4 bases, with 7 bases left between them. The germline CDR1 and CDR2 sequences are SGHVS and FQNEAQ. The CDR3 sequence is 13 residues long. As DNA, the CDR3 is TGTGCCAGCAGCTTAGGGGGCTTCACTGAAGCTTTCTTT. Its protein is CASSLGGFTEAFF.

This clone was detected only a few times. This chain links TRBV4-1 with TRBJ2-2; a weak D match, TRBD2 (6 bases). This CDR3 region has 16 residues. V lost 2 bases, J lost 5 bases, and 15 bases lay in between. Germline CDR1 is MGHRA and CDR2 is YSYEKL. The CDR3 is CASSQLFGGRTGELFF. CDR3 bases: TGCGCCAGCAGCCAATTATTCGGGGGACGGACCGGGGAGCTGTTTTTT.